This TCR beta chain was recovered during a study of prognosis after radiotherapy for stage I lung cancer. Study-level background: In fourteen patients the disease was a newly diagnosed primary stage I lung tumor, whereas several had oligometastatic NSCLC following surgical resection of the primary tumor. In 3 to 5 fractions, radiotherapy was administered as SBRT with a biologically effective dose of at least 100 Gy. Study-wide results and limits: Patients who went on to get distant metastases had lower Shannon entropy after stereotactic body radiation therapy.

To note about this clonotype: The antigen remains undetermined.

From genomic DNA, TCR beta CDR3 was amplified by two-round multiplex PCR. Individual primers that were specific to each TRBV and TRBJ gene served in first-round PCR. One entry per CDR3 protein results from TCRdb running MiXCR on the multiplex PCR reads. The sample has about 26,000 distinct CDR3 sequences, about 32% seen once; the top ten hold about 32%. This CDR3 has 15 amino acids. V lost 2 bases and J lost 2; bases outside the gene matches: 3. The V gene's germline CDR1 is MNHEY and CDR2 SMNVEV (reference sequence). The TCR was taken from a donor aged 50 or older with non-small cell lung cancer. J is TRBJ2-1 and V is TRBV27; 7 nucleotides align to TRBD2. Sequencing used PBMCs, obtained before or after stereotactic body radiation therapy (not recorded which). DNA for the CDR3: TGTGCCAGCAGTTTAAGCGGGGTCACCTACAATGAGCAGTTCTTC. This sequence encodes CASSLSGVTYNEQFF.